The TCR beta chain described here comes from a study of Ad26.COV2.S vaccination and SARS-CoV-2 variants. Study information: The authors gave Ad26.COV2.S intramuscularly, either once or twice 56 days apart.

The V end was cut by 4 bases, the J end by 0 bases, with 10 bases between. CDR3 length: 15 amino acids. The germline gives CDR1 SGHVS, CDR2 FNYEAQ. Treatment indicated: around 19 received Ad26.COV2.S at low or high dose, single or two shots; five or six received placebo; per-sample allocation not given. Specimens were obtained on day 63 following the first vaccine or placebo injection. The table came from immunoSEQ multiplex PCR; TCRdb's copy has only in-frame clones and leaves some out. The top ten hold 5.5% to 7% of the sample, which has 300,000 to 400,000 clones, roughly nine tenths seen once. This chain uses TRBV7-6 with TRBJ2-1; possibly TRBD1 or TRBD2 for D (5 bases each). The origin of this receptor is a person between 18 and 65 years old who received the Ad26.COV2.S COVID-19 vaccine or a placebo. The material was peripheral blood, obtained in a trial of Ad26.COV2.S vaccine versus placebo. The CDR3 region is CASSSGTGSYNEQFF. Written as DNA, the CDR3 is TGTGCCAGCAGCTCAGGGACCGGCTCCTACAATGAGCAGTTCTTC.